These 21 T cell receptor beta chains came from one sample sequenced in a study of cytomegalovirus exposure and HLA in healthy donors. The PCR contained 60 Vbeta and 13 Jbeta primers. The protocol was immunoSEQ multiplex PCR, while the TCRdb copy is restricted to in-frame clones and leaves out a portion. Of 140,000 to 150,000 clones in the sample, approximately 79% were seen once. Input material: PBMCs. The receptors shown here come from a woman between 25 and 40 years old in good health and CMV-seronegative.

The chain is built from TRBV7-6 and TRBJ2-5; D call uncertain. Trimming left V 4 bases short and J 5 bases short, with 8 bases between. Germline CDR1 is SGHVS and CDR2 is FNYEAQ. This CDR3 has 12 amino acids. The CDR3: CASSYNGETQYF. In nucleotides, the CDR3 is TGTGCCAGCAGCTACAACGGGGAGACCCAGTACTTC. The complete variable domain, with remaining parts taken from reference TRBV7-6 and TRBJ2-5, reads GAGVSQSPRYKVTKRGQDVALRCDPISGHVSLYWYRQALGQGPEFLTYFNYEAQQDKSGLPNDRFSAERPEGSISTLTIQRTEQRDSAMYRCASSYNGETQYFGPGTRLLVL.

Comment on this clone: Other DNA sequences of this sample code for an identical CDR3. The chain's CDR3 is CASSQDGGNYGYTF. Written as DNA, the CDR3 is TGCGCCAGCAGCCAAGACGGAGGAAACTATGGCTACACCTTC. The chain couples TRBV4-1 to TRBJ1-2; D is unresolved. The length of the CDR3 is 14 residues. CDR1 MGHRA and CDR2 YSYEKL come from the germline V gene. V dropped 0 bases and J dropped 2 bases, with 7 bases sitting between them.

This chain connects TRBV7-3 to TRBJ2-3, with D perhaps matching TRBD1 (6 bases). The CDR3 runs 15 residues. Trimming cost V 1 base and J 1 base, with 9 bases left between them. The V gene's germline CDR1 is SGHTA and CDR2 FQGTGA. CDR3 nucleotide sequence: TGTGCCAGCAGCTTAATGACAGGACGCACAGATACGCAGTATTTT. Residues: CASSLMTGRTDTQYF.

The CDR3 DNA is TGTGCCAGCAGTCTGTCAGACAGTCTTAATTCACCCCTCCACTTT. The encoded protein is CASSLSDSLNSPLHF. The gene calls are TRBV25-1 and TRBJ1-6, with TRBD1 as a possible D gene (5 bases). This CDR3 contains 15 residues. V was cut by 5 bases and J by 6 bases, with 14 bases left in between. In germline, CDR1 is MGHDK, CDR2 SYGVNS.

The V gene is TRBV7-3, the J gene TRBJ1-3; tentatively, D is TRBD1 (6 bases). V was trimmed by 5 bases and J by 4 bases, leaving 15 bases between them. CDR1 and CDR2 from the germline V gene are SGHTA and FQGTGA. The CDR3 has 15 amino acids. CDR3 amino acids: CASSLSGGQGNTIYF. The CDR3 DNA is TGTGCCAGCAGCCTCTCCGGGGGGCAGGGAAACACCATATATTTT.

This clone was observed a handful of times. V is TRBV5-4 and J is TRBJ2-1; D unclear. This CDR3 has 13 residues. V dropped 0 bases and J dropped 10 bases, with 11 bases sitting between them. Per the germline V gene, CDR1 is SGHNT and CDR2 is YYREEE (reference sequence). DNA of the CDR3: TGTGCCAGCAGCTTGGCCCGAGGCGCAGAGCAGTTCTTC. This sequence encodes CASSLARGAEQFF.

This chain links TRBV6-5 with TRBJ1-2; D uncertain. This CDR3 region has 12 residues. Germline CDR1 is MNHEY and CDR2 is SVGAGI. With 6 bases removed from V and 4 bases from J, the gap between germline ends came to 9 bases. CDR3: CASRQSLYGYTF. As DNA, the CDR3 is TGTGCCAGCAGACAATCTCTCTATGGCTACACCTTC.

The chain employs TRBV28 and TRBJ1-4; no definite D call. Germline V CDR1 and CDR2: MDHEN, SYDVKM. The ends were cut back, 3 bases at V and 0 bases at J, with 11 bases in the middle. This CDR3 has 16 residues. The CDR3 nucleotides read TGTGCCAGCAGTTTGAAACTATCAGCAACTAATGAAAAACTGTTTTTT. Its translation: CASSLKLSATNEKLFF. The whole variable domain, filled in from reference TRBV28 and TRBJ1-4, reads DVKVTQSSRYLVKRTGEKVFLECVQDMDHENMFWYRQDPGLGLRLIYFSYDVKMKEKGDIPEGYSVSREKKERFSLILESASTNQTSMYLCASSLKLSATNEKLFFGSGTQLSVL.

This clone was observed a handful of times. V is TRBV10-1 and J is TRBJ2-3; TRBD2 is a possible D gene (7 bases). Trimming removed 2 bases from V and 0 bases from J, with 12 bases in between. Germline CDR1 reads WNHNN; CDR2 reads SYGVQD (reference sequence). This CDR3 is built from 16 residues. Written as DNA, the CDR3 is TGCGCCAGCAGTGAGGGCGGGGGCCTTAGCACAGATACGCAGTATTTT. This translates into CASSEGGGLSTDTQYF.

This chain joins TRBV29-1 and TRBJ1-1; TRBD1 matches 9 bases. The CDR3 runs to 17 residues. The trim removed 1 base at V and 7 bases at J, leaving 16 bases unmatched. The germline gives CDR1 SQVTM, CDR2 ANQGSEA. CDR3 sequence: CSVEGLGTGSKSGEAFF. CDR3 coding DNA: TGCAGCGTTGAAGGCCTGGGGACAGGGAGTAAGTCCGGTGAAGCTTTCTTT.

This rearrangement joins TRBV9 to TRBJ1-1, with a tentative D call TRBD1 (6 bases). The V gene's germline CDR1 is SGDLS and CDR2 YYNGEE. V was cut by 4 bases and J by 12 bases, with 22 bases left in between. The CDR3 contains 14 residues. The CDR3: CASSPSGTPKSTFF. CDR3 bases: TGTGCCAGCAGCCCCTCCGGGACACCCAAATCGACTTTCTTT.

J is TRBJ2-7 and V is TRBV2; TRBD1 aligns across 7 bases. Per the germline V gene, CDR1 is SNHLY and CDR2 is FYNNEI. The CDR3 is made up of 15 amino acids. The ends lost 1 base at V and 1 base at J; junction bases unmatched: 4. The CDR3 nucleotides read TGTGCCAGCAGTGAAGGGACAGGTATTTCCTACGAGCAGTACTTC. It yields the protein CASSEGTGISYEQYF. Looking up the rest from reference TRBV2 and TRBJ2-7 gives the full variable domain: EPEVTQTPSHQVTQMGQEVILRCVPISNHLYFYWYRQILGQKVEFLVSFYNNEISEKSEIFDDQFSVERPDGSNFTLKIRSTKLEDSAMYFCASSEGTGISYEQYFGPGTRLTVT.

This CDR3 reads CSVEEGGSYEQYF. In DNA, the CDR3 is TGCAGCGTTGAAGAGGGGGGCTCCTACGAGCAGTACTTC. The chain uses TRBV29-1 and TRBJ2-7; weak D call: TRBD2 (6 bases). The V end was cut by 0 bases, the J end by 0 bases, with 6 bases between. Germline V gene sequence: CDR1 SQVTM, CDR2 ANQGSEA. The CDR3 sequence is 13 residues long.

The rearrangement links TRBV5-1 to TRBJ1-1; D not certain. CDR1 and CDR2 (germline): SGHRS, YFSETQ. V was clipped by 1 base and J by 14 bases, with 6 bases between them. The CDR3 runs to 9 residues. CDR3: CASSLIVFF. The CDR3 DNA sequence: TGCGCCAGCAGCTTGATAGTGTTCTTT.

The chain carries TRBV6-6 and TRBJ1-2; D might be TRBD1 (5 bases). CDR1 and CDR2 from the germline V gene are MNHNY and SVGAGI (reference sequence). V dropped 4 bases and J dropped 6 bases, with 15 bases sitting between them. The CDR3 sequence is 14 residues long. CDR3 in amino acids: CASSSHDGQNGYTF. In nucleotides, the CDR3 is TGTGCCAGCAGTTCACACGACGGACAAAATGGCTACACCTTC.

This sequence joins TRBV2 and TRBJ1-1; 8 nucleotides agree with TRBD1. V lost 0 bases to trimming and J lost 0 bases; unmatched junction nucleotides: 9. Germline V CDR1 and CDR2: SNHLY, FYNNEI. The CDR3 is 18 amino acids. The CDR3 here is CASSEAGWQGALNTEAFF. For the CDR3, the DNA is TGTGCCAGCAGTGAAGCTGGTTGGCAGGGGGCTTTGAACACTGAAGCTTTCTTT.

This clone was picked up a small number of times. This sequence joins TRBV6-1 and TRBJ1-1; 11 nucleotides match TRBD1. Germline CDR1 reads MNHNS; CDR2 reads SASEGT. The CDR3 is 15 residues long. Trimming at V came to 5 bases and at J to 5 bases, leaving 7 bases not matched to a gene. This chain's CDR3 is CASSPGTGGGTEAFF. The CDR3 nucleotides are TGTGCCAGCAGTCCCGGGACAGGGGGGGGGACTGAAGCTTTCTTT.

The chain recombines TRBV6-7 with TRBJ1-6; D is undetermined. TRBV6-7 counts as an open reading frame of uncertain function. The CDR3 extends over 12 amino acids. The ends were cut back, 6 bases at V and 10 bases at J, with 10 bases in the middle. The CDR3 loop is CASRSGSSPLHF. The CDR3 nucleotides read TGTGCCAGCAGGTCCGGGAGCTCACCCCTCCACTTT.

This clone has only a few counts. The chain joins TRBV18 to TRBJ2-7, with a possible D match to TRBD2 (7 bases). Germline lookup yields CDR1 KGHSH and CDR2 LQKENI. The CDR3 contains 15 residues. The V end was cut by 0 bases, the J end by 3 bases, with 12 bases between. CDR3 sequence: CASSPPGGGLYEQYF. The CDR3 nucleotides are TGTGCCAGCTCACCACCGGGGGGGGGCCTCTACGAGCAGTACTTC.

The chain carries TRBV9 and TRBJ2-5; 9 bases are shared with TRBD2. Germline V gives CDR1 SGDLS, CDR2 YYNGEE. V shed 2 bases and J 1 base; nucleotides not matched to a gene: 6. This CDR3 contains 16 residues. The DNA for the CDR3 is TGTGCCAGCAGCGTGGGAGCGGGGGGCCTCCAAGAGACCCAGTACTTC. It is translated as CASSVGAGGLQETQYF.

This chain connects TRBV4-3 to TRBJ2-5, with TRBD1 matching over 9 bases. The CDR3 totals 15 residues. Germline V gene data show CDR1 as LGHNA and CDR2 as YSLEER. J lost 6 bases, V lost 0 bases, and 5 bases had no gene match. As DNA, the CDR3 is TGCGCCAGCAGCCAAGATTGGACAGGGGTGAAGACCCAGTACTTC. It encodes CASSQDWTGVKTQYF.